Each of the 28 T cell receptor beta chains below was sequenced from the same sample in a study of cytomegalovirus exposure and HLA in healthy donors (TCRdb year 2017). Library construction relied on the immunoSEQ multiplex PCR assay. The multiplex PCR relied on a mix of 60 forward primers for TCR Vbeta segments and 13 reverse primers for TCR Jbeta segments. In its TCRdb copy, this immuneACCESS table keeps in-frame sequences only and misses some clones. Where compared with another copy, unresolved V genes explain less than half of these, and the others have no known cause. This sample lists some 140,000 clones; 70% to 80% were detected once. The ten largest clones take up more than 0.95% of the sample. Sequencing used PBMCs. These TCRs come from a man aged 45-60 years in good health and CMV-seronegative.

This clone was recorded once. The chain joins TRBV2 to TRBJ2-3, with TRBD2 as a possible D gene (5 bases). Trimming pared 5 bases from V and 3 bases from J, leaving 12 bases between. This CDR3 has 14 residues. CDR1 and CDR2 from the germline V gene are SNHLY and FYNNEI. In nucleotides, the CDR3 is TGTGCCAGCAGTAAGGAGGAGTGGACAGATACGCAGTATTTT. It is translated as CASSKEEWTDTQYF.

The CDR3 nucleotides read TGTGCCAGTAGTAGACAGGGAATCGAAGATGAAAAACTGTTTTTT. Protein sequence: CASSRQGIEDEKLFF. The rearrangement links TRBV19 to TRBJ1-4; TRBD1 matches at 7 bases. The CDR3 is 15 amino acids. V shed 4 bases, J shed 6 bases, and the junction held 8 bases outside the gene matches. Germline assignment: CDR1 LNHDA and CDR2 SQIVND (reference sequence).

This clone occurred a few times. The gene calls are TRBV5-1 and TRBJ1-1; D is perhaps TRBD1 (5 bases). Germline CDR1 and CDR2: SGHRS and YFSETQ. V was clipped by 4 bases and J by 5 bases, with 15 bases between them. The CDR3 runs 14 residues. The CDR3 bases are TGCGCCAGCAGCCCACTTCTACGGGGGACTGAAGCTTTCTTT. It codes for CASSPLLRGTEAFF.

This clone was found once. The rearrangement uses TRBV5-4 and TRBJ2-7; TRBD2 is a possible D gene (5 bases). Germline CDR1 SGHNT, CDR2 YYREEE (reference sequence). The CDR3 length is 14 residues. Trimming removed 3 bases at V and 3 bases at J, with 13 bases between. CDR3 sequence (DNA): TGTGCCAGCAGCTCACGGACTGATCTCTACGAGCAGTACTTC. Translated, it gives CASSSRTDLYEQYF.

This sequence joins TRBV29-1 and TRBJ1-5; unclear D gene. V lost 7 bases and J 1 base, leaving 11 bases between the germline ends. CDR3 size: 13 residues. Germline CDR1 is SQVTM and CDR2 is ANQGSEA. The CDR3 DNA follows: TGCAGCGCGGGAGGCGGGAGCAATCAGCCCCAGCATTTT. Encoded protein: CSAGGGSNQPQHF.

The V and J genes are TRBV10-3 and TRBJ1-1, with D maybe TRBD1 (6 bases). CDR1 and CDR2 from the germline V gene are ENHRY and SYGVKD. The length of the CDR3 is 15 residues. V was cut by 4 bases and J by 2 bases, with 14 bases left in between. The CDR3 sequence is CAISGGGGGNTEAFF. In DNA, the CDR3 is TGTGCCATCAGTGGAGGAGGGGGGGGAAACACTGAAGCTTTCTTT.

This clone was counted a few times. The DNA of the CDR3 is TGTGCCAGCAGTGATGCGGCCAAGAAACTGTTTTTT. Its protein is CASSDAAKKLFF. This rearrangement joins TRBV2 to TRBJ1-4; no definite D call. The CDR3 length is 12 residues. The ends were cut back, 3 bases at V and 11 bases at J, with 10 bases in the middle. Germline assignment: CDR1 SNHLY and CDR2 FYNNEI.

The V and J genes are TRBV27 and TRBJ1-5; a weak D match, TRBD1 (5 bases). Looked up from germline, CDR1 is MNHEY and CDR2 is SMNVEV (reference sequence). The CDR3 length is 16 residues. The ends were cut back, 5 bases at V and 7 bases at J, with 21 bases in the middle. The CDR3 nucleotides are TGTGCCAGCAGTCCCTCCTGGGGCAGGGATCGACAGCCCCAGCATTTT. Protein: CASSPSWGRDRQPQHF.

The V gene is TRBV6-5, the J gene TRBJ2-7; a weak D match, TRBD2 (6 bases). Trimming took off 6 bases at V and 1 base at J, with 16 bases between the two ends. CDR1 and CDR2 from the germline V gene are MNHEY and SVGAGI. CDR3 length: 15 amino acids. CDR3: CASSPAGSWSYEQYF. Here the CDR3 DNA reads TGTGCCAGCAGCCCCGCGGGATCTTGGTCCTACGAGCAGTACTTC.

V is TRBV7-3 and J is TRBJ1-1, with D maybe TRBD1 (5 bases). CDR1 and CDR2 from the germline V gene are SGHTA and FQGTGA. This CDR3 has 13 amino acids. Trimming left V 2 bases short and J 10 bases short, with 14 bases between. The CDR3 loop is CASSLASQGPAFF. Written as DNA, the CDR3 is TGTGCCAGCAGCTTAGCTTCCCAGGGTCCAGCTTTCTTT. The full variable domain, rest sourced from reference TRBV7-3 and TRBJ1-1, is GAGVSQTPSNKVTEKGKYVELRCDPISGHTALYWYRQSLGQGPEFLIYFQGTGAADDSGLPNDRFFAVRPEGSVSTLKIQRTERGDSAVYLCASSLASQGPAFFGQGTRLTVV.

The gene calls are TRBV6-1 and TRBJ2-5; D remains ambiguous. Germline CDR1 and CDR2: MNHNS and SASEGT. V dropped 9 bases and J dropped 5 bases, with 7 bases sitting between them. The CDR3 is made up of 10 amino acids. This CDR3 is CASAMETQYF. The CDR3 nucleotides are TGTGCCAGTGCGATGGAGACCCAGTACTTC.

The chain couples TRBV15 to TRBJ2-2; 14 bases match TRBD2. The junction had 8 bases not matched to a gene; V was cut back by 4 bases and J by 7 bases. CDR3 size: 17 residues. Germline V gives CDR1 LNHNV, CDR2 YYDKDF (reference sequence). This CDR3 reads CATSTTGTSGRGGELFF. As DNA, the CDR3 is TGTGCCACCAGCACAACAGGGACTAGCGGGAGAGGCGGGGAGCTGTTTTTT.

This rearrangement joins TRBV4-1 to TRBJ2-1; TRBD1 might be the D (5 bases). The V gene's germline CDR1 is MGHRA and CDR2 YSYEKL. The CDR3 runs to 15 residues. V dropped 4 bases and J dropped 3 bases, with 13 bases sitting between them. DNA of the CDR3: TGCGCCAGCAGCCGCGTAAGGGGTAACTACAATGAGCAGTTCTTC. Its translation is CASSRVRGNYNEQFF.

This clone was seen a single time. The CDR3 here is CASSEYWTAQETQYF. CDR3 nucleotide sequence: TGTGCCAGCAGTGAATATTGGACAGCCCAAGAGACCCAGTACTTC. The V call is TRBV25-1, the J call TRBJ2-5; D might be TRBD1 (6 bases). The V end lost 0 bases, the J end lost 1 base, and 9 bases lay between the germline ends. The CDR3 has 15 residues. The V gene's germline CDR1 is MGHDK and CDR2 SYGVNS. The variable domain in full, with the rest retrieved from reference TRBV25-1 and TRBJ2-5, is EADIYQTPRYLVIGTGKKITLECSQTMGHDKMYWYQQDPGMELHLIHYSYGVNSTEKGDLSSESTVSRIRTEHFPLTLESARPSHTSQYLCASSEYWTAQETQYFGPGTRLLVL.

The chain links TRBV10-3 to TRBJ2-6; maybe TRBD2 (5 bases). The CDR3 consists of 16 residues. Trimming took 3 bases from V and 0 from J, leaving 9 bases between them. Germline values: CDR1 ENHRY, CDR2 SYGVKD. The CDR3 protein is CAISDRELSGANVLTF. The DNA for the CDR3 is TGTGCCATCAGTGACCGGGAACTCTCTGGGGCCAACGTCCTGACTTTC.

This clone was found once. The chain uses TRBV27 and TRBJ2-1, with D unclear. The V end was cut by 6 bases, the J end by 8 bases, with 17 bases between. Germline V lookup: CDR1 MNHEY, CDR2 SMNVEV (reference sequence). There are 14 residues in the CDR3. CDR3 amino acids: CASRGDLGADEQFF. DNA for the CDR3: TGTGCCAGCAGAGGCGACCTTGGAGCCGATGAGCAGTTCTTC.

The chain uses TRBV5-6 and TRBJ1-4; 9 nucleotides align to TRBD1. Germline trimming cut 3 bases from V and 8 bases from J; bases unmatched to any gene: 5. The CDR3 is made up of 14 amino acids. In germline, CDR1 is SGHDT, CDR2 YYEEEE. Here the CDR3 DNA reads TGTGCCAGCAGCTACAGGGGGCTGCGGGAAAAACTGTTTTTT. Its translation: CASSYRGLREKLFF.

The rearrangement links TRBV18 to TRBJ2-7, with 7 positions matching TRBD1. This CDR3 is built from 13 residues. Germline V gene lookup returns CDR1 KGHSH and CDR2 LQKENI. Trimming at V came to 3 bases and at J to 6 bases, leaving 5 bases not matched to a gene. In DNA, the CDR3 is TGTGCCAGCTCACCTGACAGGGTGAGCGAGCAGTACTTC. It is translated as CASSPDRVSEQYF.

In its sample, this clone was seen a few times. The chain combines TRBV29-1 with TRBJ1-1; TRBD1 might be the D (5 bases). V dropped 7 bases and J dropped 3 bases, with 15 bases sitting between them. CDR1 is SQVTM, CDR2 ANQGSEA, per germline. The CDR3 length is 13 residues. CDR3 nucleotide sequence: TGCAGCGCAGCGGGGGAGTCGGACACTGAAGCTTTCTTT. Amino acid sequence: CSAAGESDTEAFF. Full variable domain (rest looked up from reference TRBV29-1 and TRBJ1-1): SAVISQKPSRDICQRGTSLTIQCQVDSQVTMMFWYRQQPGQSLTLIATANQGSEATYESGFVIDKFPISRPNLTFSTLTVSNMSPEDSSIYLCSAAGESDTEAFFGQGTRLTVV.

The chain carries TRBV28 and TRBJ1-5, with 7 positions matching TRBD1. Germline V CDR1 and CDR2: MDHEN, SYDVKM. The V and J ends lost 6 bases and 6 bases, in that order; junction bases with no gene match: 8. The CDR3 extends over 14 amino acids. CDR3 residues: CASRKGGEGQPQHF. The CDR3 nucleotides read TGTGCCAGCAGAAAAGGGGGCGAGGGTCAGCCCCAGCATTTT.

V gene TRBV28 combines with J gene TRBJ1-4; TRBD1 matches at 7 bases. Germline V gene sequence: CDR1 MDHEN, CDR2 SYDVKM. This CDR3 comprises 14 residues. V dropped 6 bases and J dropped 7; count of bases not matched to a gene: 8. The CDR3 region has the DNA TGTGCCAGCAGACCCGGGACAGTGCCTGAAAAACTGTTTTTT. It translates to CASRPGTVPEKLFF.

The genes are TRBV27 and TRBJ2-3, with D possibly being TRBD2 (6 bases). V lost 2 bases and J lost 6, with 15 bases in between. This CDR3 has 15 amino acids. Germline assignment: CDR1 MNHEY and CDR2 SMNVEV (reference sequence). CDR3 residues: CASSLTSLRVDTQYF. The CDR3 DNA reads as TGTGCCAGCAGTTTAACTAGCCTTCGAGTGGATACGCAGTATTTT.

The CDR3 here is CASSLDPVNTEAFF. CDR3 nucleotide sequence: TGCGCCAGCAGCTTGGACCCAGTGAACACTGAAGCTTTCTTT. The V and J genes are TRBV5-1 and TRBJ1-1; D call uncertain. CDR1 SGHRS and CDR2 YFSETQ come from the germline V gene. V lost 0 bases and J lost 0, with 6 bases in between. The CDR3 loop spans 14 amino acids. Variable domain in full (rest from reference TRBV5-1 and TRBJ1-1): KAGVTQTPRYLIKTRGQQVTLSCSPISGHRSVSWYQQTPGQGLQFLFEYFSETQRNKGNFPGRFSGRQFSNSRSEMNVSTLELGDSALYLCASSLDPVNTEAFFGQGTRLTVV.

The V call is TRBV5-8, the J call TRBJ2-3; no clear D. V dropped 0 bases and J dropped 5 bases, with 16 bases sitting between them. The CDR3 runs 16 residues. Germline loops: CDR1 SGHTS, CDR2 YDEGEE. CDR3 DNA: TGTGCCAGCAGCTTGGTCACCCTCATCGAGAGAGATACGCAGTATTTT. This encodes CASSLVTLIERDTQYF.

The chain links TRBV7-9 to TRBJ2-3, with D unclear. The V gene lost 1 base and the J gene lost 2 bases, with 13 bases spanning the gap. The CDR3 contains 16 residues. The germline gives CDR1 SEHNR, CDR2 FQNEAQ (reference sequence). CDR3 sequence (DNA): TGTGCCAGCAGCTTAGGTAGTTCCAGGAACACAGATACGCAGTATTTT. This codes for CASSLGSSRNTDTQYF.

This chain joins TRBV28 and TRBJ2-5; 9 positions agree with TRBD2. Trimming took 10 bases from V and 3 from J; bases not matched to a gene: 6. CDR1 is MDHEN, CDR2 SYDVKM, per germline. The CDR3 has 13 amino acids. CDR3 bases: TGTGCCACTAATAGCGGGAGAAAAGAGACCCAGTACTTC. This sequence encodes CATNSGRKETQYF.

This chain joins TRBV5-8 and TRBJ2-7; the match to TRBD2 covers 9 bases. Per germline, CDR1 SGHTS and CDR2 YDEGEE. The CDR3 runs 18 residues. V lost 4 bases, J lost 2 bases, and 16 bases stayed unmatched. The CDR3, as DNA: TGTGCCAGCAGCCCACTTCAACGTAGACTAGCGGCGACCTACGAGCAGTACTTC. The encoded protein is CASSPLQRRLAATYEQYF. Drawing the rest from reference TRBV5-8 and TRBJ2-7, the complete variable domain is EAGVTQSPTHLIKTRGQQATLRCSPISGHTSVYWYQQALGLGLQFLLWYDEGEERNRGNFPPRFSGRQFPNYSSELNVNALELEDSALYLCASSPLQRRLAATYEQYFGPGTRLTVT.

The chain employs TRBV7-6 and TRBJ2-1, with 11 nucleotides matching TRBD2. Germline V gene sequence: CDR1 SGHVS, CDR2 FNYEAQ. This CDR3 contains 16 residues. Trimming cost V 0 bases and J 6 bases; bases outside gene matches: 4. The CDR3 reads CASSLAGSGRANEQFF. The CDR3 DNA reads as TGTGCCAGCAGCTTAGCGGGTAGCGGGAGGGCCAATGAGCAGTTCTTC.